The clone carrying this T cell receptor beta chain was recorded many times. What it binds is unknown. The junction had 9 bases not matched to a gene; V was cut back by 2 bases and J by 6 bases. This CDR3 region has 16 residues. Germline V gives CDR1 SGHKS, CDR2 YYEKEE (reference sequence). The sample belongs to a study of response to subunit inactivated influenza vaccine. Overall study results and limits: Authors proposed each seasonal influenza vaccination draws in few new T cells.

TCRdb recomputed calls from the RT-PCR reads with MiXCR, one row per CDR3 protein. The sample consists of about 780,000 distinct CDR3 sequences, approximately 17% of them appearing once. The sequences come from PBMCs from blood, collected about 5 days after vaccination. J is TRBJ2-3 and V is TRBV5-5; 10 bases agree with TRBD2. This clonotype originated in a man aged 45-65 years who received an inactivated influenza vaccine. The CDR3 sequence: CASSFGWGLAMDTQYF. In nucleotides, the CDR3 is TGTGCCAGCAGCTTTGGGTGGGGACTAGCGATGGATACGCAGTATTTT. Complete variable domain (other parts from reference TRBV5-5 and TRBJ2-3): DAGVTQSPTHLIKTRGQQVTLRCSPISGHKSVSWYQQVLGQGPQFIFQYYEKEERGRGNFPDRFSARQFPNYSSELNVNALLLGDSALYLCASSFGWGLAMDTQYFGPGTRLTVL.